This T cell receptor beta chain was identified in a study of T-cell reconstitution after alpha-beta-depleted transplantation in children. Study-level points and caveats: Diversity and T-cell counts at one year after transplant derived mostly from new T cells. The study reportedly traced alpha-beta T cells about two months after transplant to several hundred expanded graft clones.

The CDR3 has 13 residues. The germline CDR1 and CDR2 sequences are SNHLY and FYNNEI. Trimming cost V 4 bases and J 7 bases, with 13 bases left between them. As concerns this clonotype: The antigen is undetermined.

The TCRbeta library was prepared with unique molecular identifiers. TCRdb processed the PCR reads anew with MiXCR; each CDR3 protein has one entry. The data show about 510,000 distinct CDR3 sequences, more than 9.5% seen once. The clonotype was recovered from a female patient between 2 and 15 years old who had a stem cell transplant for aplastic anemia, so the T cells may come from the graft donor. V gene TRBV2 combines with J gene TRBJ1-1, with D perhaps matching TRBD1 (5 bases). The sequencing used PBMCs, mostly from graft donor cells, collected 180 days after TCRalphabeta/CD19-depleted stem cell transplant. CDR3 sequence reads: CASSALSGFEAFF. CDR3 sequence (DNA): TGTGCCAGCAGTGCACTCTCAGGGTTTGAAGCTTTCTTT.